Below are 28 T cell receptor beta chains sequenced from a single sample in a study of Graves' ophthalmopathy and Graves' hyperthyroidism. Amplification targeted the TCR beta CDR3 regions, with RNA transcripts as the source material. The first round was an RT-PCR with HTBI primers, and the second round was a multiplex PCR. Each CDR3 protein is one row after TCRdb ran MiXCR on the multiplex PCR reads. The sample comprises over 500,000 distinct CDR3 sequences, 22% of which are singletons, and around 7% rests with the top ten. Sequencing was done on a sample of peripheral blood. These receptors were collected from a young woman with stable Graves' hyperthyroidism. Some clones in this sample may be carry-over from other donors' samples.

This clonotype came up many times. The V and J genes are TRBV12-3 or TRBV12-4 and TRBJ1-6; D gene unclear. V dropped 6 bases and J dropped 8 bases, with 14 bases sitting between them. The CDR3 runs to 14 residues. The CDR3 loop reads CASSTRFGDSPLHF. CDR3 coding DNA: TGTGCCAGCAGCACGAGGTTCGGTGATTCACCCCTCCACTTT.

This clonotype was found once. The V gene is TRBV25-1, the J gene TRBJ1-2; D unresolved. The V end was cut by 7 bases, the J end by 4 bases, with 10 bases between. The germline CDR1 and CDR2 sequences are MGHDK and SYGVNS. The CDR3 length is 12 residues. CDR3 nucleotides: TGTGCCAGCAACGGGGAAGGCTATGGCTACACCTTC. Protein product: CASNGEGYGYTF.

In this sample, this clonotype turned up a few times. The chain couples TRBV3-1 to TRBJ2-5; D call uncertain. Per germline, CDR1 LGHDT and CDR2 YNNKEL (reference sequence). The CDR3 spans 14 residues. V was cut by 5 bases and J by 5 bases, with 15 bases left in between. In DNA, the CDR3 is TGTGCCAGCAGCTTAGTTGGGCCAGTCGAGACCCAGTACTTC. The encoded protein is CASSLVGPVETQYF.

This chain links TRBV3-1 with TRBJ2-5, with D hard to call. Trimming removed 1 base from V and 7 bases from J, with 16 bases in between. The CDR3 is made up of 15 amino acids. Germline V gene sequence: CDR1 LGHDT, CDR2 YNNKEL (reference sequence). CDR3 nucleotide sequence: TGTGCCAGCAGCCAAGGGTCAGGTTCCTCAGGGACCCAGTACTTC. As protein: CASSQGSGSSGTQYF.

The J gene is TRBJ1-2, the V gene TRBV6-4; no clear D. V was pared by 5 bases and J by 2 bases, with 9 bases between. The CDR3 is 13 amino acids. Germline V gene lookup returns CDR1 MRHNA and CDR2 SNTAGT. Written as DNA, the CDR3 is TGTGCCAGCAGTTTTAACTGGAACTATGGCTACACCTTC. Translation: CASSFNWNYGYTF.

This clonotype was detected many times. The CDR3 sequence: CASSPVVGMTYEQYF. Written as DNA, the CDR3 is TGTGCCAGCAGCCCAGTAGTGGGGATGACCTACGAGCAGTACTTC. The V gene is TRBV12-3 or TRBV12-4, the J gene TRBJ2-7, with D uncertain. V was pared by 6 bases and J by 2 bases, with 17 bases between. The CDR3 runs to 15 residues.

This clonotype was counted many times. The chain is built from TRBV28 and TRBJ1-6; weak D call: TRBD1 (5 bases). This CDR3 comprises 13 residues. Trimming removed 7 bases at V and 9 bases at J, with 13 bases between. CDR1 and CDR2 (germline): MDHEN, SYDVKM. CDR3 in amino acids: CASTRDRSSPLHF. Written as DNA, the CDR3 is TGTGCCAGCACCCGGGACCGGAGTTCACCCCTCCACTTT.

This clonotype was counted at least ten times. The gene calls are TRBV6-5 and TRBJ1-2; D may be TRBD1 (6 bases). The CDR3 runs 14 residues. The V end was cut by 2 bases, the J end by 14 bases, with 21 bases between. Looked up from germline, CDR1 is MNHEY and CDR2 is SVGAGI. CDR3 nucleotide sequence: TGTGCCAGCAGTTACGCGGACAGTCTCATCTTTGCGACCTTC. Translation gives CASSYADSLIFATF.

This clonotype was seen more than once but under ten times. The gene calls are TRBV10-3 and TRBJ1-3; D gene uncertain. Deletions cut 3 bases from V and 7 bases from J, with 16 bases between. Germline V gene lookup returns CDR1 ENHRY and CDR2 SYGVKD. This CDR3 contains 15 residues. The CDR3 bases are TGTGCCATCAGTGAAGGCCTGGGAAATGGTAACACCATATATTTT. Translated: CAISEGLGNGNTIYF.

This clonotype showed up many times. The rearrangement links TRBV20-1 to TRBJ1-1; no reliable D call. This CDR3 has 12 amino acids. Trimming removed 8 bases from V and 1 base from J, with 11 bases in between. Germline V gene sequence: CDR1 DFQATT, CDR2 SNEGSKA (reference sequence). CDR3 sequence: CSTWAQNTEAFF. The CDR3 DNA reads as TGCAGTACGTGGGCCCAGAACACTGAAGCTTTCTTT.

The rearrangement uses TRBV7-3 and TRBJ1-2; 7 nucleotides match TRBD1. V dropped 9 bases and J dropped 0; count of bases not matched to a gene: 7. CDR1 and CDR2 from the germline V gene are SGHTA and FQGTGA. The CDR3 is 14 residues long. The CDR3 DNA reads TGTGCCAGAGGGGGACAGATTGCTAACTATGGCTACACCTTC. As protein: CARGGQIANYGYTF.

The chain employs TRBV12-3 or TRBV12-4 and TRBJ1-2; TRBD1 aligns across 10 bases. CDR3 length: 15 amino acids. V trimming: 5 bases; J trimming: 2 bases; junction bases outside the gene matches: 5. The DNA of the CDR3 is TGTGCCAGCAGTCCCCGGGGACAGGGGAACTATGGCTACACCTTC. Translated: CASSPRGQGNYGYTF.

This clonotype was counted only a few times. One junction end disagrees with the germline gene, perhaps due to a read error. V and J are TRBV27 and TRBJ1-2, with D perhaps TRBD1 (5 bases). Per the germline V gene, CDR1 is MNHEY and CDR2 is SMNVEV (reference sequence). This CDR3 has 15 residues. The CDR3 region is CASNLSEAGHYGYTF. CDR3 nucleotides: TGTGCCAGCAATTTATCGGAGGCAGGGCACTATGGCTACACCTTC.

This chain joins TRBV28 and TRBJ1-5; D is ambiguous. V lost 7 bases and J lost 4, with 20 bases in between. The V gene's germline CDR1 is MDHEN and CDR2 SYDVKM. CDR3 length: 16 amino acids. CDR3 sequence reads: CASTHLTLGPNQPQHF. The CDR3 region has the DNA TGTGCCAGCACCCACCTGACACTTGGGCCAAATCAGCCCCAGCATTTT.

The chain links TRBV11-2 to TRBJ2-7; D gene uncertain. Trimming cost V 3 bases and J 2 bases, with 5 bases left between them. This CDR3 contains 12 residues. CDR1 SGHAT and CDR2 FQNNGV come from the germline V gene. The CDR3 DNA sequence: TGTGCCAGCAGCTTGGACCCCTACGAGCAGTACGTC. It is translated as CASSLDPYEQYV.

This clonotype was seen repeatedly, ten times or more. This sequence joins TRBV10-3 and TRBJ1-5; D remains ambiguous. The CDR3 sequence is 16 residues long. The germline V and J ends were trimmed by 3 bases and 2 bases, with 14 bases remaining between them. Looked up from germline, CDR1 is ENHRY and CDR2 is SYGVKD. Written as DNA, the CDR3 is TGTGCCATCAGTGAAGAGGTACCTAGGGGCAATCAGCCCCAGCATTTT. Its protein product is CAISEEVPRGNQPQHF.

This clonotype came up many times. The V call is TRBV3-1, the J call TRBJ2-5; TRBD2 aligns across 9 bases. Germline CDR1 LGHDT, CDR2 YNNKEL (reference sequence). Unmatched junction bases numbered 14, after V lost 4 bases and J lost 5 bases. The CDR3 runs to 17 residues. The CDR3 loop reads CASSPKVGTSLQETQYF. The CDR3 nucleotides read TGTGCCAGCAGCCCTAAGGTGGGGACTAGCCTTCAGGAGACCCAGTACTTC.

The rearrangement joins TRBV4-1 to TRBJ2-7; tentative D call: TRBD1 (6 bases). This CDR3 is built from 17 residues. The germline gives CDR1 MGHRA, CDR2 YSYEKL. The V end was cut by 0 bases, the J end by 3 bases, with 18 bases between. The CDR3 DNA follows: TGCGCCAGCAGCCAAGATCAGAAGGCCAGGGGCATCTACGAGCAGTACTTC. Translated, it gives CASSQDQKARGIYEQYF.

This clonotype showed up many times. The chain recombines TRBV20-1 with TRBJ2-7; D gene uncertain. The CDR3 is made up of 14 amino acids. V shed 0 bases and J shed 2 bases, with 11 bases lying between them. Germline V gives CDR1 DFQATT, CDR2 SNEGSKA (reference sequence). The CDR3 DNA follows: TGCAGTGCTAGAGATTTTGGTCTTGCCTACGAGCAGTACTTC. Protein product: CSARDFGLAYEQYF.

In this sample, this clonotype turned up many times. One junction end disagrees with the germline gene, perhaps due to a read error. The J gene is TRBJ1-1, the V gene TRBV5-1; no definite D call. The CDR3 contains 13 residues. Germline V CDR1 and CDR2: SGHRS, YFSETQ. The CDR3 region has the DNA TGTGCCAGCAGCTTAGGCATGAACACTGAAGCTTTCTTT. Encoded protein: CASSLGMNTEAFF.

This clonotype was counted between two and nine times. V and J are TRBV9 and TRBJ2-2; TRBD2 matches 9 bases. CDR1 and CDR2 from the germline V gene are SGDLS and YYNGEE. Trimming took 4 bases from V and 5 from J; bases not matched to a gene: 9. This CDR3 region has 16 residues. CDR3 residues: CASSSTGTSPTGELFF. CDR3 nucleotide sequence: TGTGCCAGCAGCTCCACCGGGACTAGCCCAACCGGGGAGCTGTTTTTT. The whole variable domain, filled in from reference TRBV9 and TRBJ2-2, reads DSGVTQTPKHLITATGQRVTLRCSPRSGDLSVYWYQQSLDQGLQFLIQYYNGEERAKGNILERFSAQQFPDLHSELNLSSLELGDSALYFCASSSTGTSPTGELFFGEGSRLTVL.

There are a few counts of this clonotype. The CDR3 sequence is CASTIGNSGKETQYF. The DNA for the CDR3 is TGCGCCAGCACCATTGGGAATAGCGGTAAAGAGACCCAGTACTTC. The chain combines TRBV5-1 with TRBJ2-5; D perhaps matches TRBD2 (6 bases). This CDR3 is built from 15 residues. Germline V lookup: CDR1 SGHRS, CDR2 YFSETQ. Trimming shortened V by 6 bases and J by 3 bases, and 18 bases separated the two germline ends.

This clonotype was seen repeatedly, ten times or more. The CDR3 sequence: CASSRASGQAFF. The DNA for the CDR3 is TGTGCCAGCAGCCGTGCCTCAGGGCAAGCTTTCTTT. This chain uses TRBV13 with TRBJ1-1, with a tentative D call TRBD1 (5 bases). The CDR3 loop spans 12 amino acids. The germline gives CDR1 PRHDT, CDR2 FYEKMQ (reference sequence). Trimming shortened V by 5 bases and J by 9 bases, and 13 bases separated the two germline ends.

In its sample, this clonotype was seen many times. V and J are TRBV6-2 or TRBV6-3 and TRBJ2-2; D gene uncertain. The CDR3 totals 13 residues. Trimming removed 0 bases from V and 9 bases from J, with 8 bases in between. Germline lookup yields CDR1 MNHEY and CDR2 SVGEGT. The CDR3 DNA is TGTGCCAGCAGTTACTCCTCCGCGAGGGAGCTGTTTTTT. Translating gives CASSYSSARELFF.

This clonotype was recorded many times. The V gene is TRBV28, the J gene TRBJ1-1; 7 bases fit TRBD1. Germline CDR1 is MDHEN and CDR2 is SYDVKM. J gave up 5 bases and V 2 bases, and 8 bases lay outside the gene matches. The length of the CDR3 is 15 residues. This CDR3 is CASSLTGAGGTEAFF. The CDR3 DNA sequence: TGTGCCAGCAGTTTAACAGGGGCCGGGGGGACTGAAGCTTTCTTT.

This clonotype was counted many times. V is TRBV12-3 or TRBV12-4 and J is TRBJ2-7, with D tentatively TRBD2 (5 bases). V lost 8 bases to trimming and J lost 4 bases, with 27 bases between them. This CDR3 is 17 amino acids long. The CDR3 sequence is CASSTPVEPNGDYEQYF. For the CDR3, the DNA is TGTGCCAGCTCTACCCCGGTCGAGCCAAACGGGGATTACGAGCAGTACTTC.

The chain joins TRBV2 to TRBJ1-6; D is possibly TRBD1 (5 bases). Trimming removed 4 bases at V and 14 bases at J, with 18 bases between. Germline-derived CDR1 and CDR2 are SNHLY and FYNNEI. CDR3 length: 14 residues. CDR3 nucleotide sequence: TGTGCCAGCAGTGCCCGGGGACGGGACGGCTCCCTCCACTTT. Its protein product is CASSARGRDGSLHF.

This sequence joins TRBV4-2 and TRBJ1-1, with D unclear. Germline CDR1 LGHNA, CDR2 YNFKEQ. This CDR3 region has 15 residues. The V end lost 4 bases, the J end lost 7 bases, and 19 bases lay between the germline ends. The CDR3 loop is CASSPEPDLLVEAFF. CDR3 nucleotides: TGTGCCAGCAGCCCTGAGCCCGATCTTCTGGTTGAAGCTTTCTTT.